A selection of T cell receptor beta chains follows, all from one sample in a study of regulatory T cells in long-lasting Graves disease. TCRdb reanalysed the multiplex PCR reads using MiXCR and keeps one entry per CDR3 protein. The data contain over 350,000 distinct CDR3 sequences, about 15% of them singletons. Another study also made use of these data, one on T cells in Graves' hyperthyroidism and ophthalmopathy.

The specimen was peripheral blood mononuclear cells (PBMCs), collected at new diagnosis, from a patient treated with antithyroid drugs. Receptors were obtained from a woman aged 50 to 60 with Graves disease. Each CDR3 is given with its conserved first and last residue. D genes are given only for firm matches. Clone size is shown for a subset of rows, as once, few, many or a class of expanded clone.

CDR3 protein	CDR3 DNA	D gene	clone size	CDR3 length	V gene	J gene
CASSPGEAETQYF	TGTGCCAGCTCACCAGGGGAGGCAGAGACCCAGTACTTC	NA	few	13	TRBV18	TRBJ2-5
CASRVDRAAFF	TGTGCCAGCAGAGTGGACAGGGCGGCTTTCTTT	TRBD1	few	11	TRBV28	TRBJ1-1
CATPGTEYNEQFF	TGTGCCACCCCCGGGACGGAGTACAATGAGCAGTTCTTC	NA	NA	13	TRBV19	TRBJ2-1
CAISEAGQGSYNEQFF	TGTGCCATCAGTGAGGCCGGGCAAGGCTCCTACAATGAGCAGTTCTTC	NA	few	16	TRBV10-3	TRBJ2-1
CASKEAGRNIQYF	TGCGCCAGCAAGGAGGCAGGCAGAAACATTCAGTACTTC	NA	many	13	TRBV4-1	TRBJ2-4
CASSYGGISTDTQYF	TGTGCCAGCAGTTACGGTGGGATTAGCACAGATACGCAGTATTTT	NA	NA	15	TRBV6-5	TRBJ2-3
CATSRAPGQGDYEQYF	TGTGCCACCAGCAGAGCCCCGGGACAGGGCGACTACGAGCAGTACTTC	TRBD1	NA	16	TRBV15	TRBJ2-7
CASREVDGYEQYF	TGTGCCAGCAGAGAGGTGGACGGGTACGAGCAGTACTTC	NA	many	13	TRBV2	TRBJ2-7
CASSLDPSGLSSYEQYF	TGTGCCAGCAGCTTGGATCCTAGCGGGTTGAGCTCCTACGAGCAGTACTTC	TRBD2	many	17	TRBV5-5	TRBJ2-7
CASVQKDYNEQFF	TGTGCCAGCGTCCAGAAGGACTACAATGAGCAGTTCTTC	NA	many	13	TRBV28	TRBJ2-1
CASSVLAGEKTQYF	TGCGCCAGCAGCGTTCTAGCGGGAGAGAAGACCCAGTACTTC	TRBD2	NA	14	TRBV5-1	TRBJ2-5
CASSPGAENTDTQYF	TGTGCCAGCTCACCCGGGGCGGAGAACACAGATACGCAGTATTTT	NA	many	15	TRBV18	TRBJ2-3
CASSENTSERGYF	TGTGCCAGCAGTGAAAACACTAGCGAAAGGGGGTACTTC	TRBD2	many	13	TRBV2	TRBJ2-7
CASSLSVGYQETQYF	TGTGCCAGCAGCTTGAGCGTTGGGTACCAAGAGACCCAGTACTTC	NA	many	15	TRBV5-4	TRBJ2-5
CSATPDSGEQYF	TGCAGTGCTACCCCAGACAGTGGCGAGCAGTACTTC	NA	many	12	TRBV20-1	TRBJ2-7
CASSMGVSSYNEQFF	TGCGCCAGCTCCATGGGGGTGAGCTCCTACAATGAGCAGTTCTTC	NA	many	15	TRBV5-1	TRBJ2-1
CASSQVGQGGTNEKLFF	TGCGCCAGCAGCCAAGTCGGACAGGGAGGAACTAATGAAAAACTGTTTTTT	TRBD1	NA	17	TRBV4-1	TRBJ1-4
CSATAGNGYTF	TGCAGTGCTACTGCTGGGAATGGCTACACCTTC	NA	once	11	TRBV20-1	TRBJ1-2
CASSQGGSSYNEQFF	TGTGCCAGCAGCCAAGGCGGGAGCTCCTACAATGAGCAGTTCTTC	TRBD2	many	15	TRBV3-1	TRBJ2-1
CSATTGTDHYGYTF	TGCAGTGCTACAACGGGGACCGATCACTATGGCTACACCTTC	NA	NA	14	TRBV20-1	TRBJ1-2
CASSSGKREIQDTQYF	TGTGCCAGCAGCTCCGGGAAGCGGGAGATTCAAGATACGCAGTATTTT	TRBD2	many	16	TRBV11-3	TRBJ2-3
CASSIGTSTDTQYF	TGTGCCAGTAGTATTGGGACTAGCACAGATACGCAGTATTTT	NA	NA	14	TRBV19	TRBJ2-3
CAISESRSSYNEQFF	TGTGCCATCAGTGAGTCCCGGAGTTCCTACAATGAGCAGTTCTTC	NA	NA	15	TRBV10-3	TRBJ2-1
CASSHPQLGAGGNEQYF	TGTGCCAGCAGCCATCCCCAATTGGGAGCGGGTGGCAACGAGCAGTACTTC	NA	NA	17	TRBV4-2	TRBJ2-7
CASSSPGWGPQHF	TGTGCCAGCAGCTCACCGGGATGGGGGCCCCAGCATTTT	NA	few	13	TRBV7-2	TRBJ1-5
CASNRQFASPLHF	TGTGCCAGCAATCGACAGTTCGCTTCACCCCTCCACTTT	NA	once	13	TRBV2	TRBJ1-6
CASSFALYSGYTF	TGTGCCAGCAGTTTCGCCCTATATAGCGGCTACACCTTC	NA	few	13	TRBV28	TRBJ1-2
CASSVLLYNEQFF	TGTGCCAGCAGCGTTTTACTTTACAATGAGCAGTTCTTC	NA	many	13	TRBV7-3	TRBJ2-1
CASSEARLTGNTEAFF	TGTGCCAGCAGTGAAGCAAGGTTAACGGGGAACACTGAAGCTTTCTTT	NA	many	16	TRBV6-1	TRBJ1-1
CASSQGGRIEQYF	TGCGCCAGCAGCCAAGGAGGACGAATCGAGCAGTACTTC	NA	NA	13	TRBV4-1	TRBJ2-7
CASSRAGGWTGELFF	TGTGCCAGCAGCCGAGCGGGAGGATGGACCGGGGAGCTGTTTTTT	TRBD2	many	15	TRBV5-4	TRBJ2-2
CASSSGTGEYEQYF	TGTGCCAGCAGCTCCGGGACAGGGGAATACGAGCAGTACTTC	TRBD1	many	14	TRBV12-3/TRBV12-4	TRBJ2-7
CASLNGWDTDTQYF	TGTGCCAGCCTCAACGGGTGGGACACAGATACGCAGTATTTT	NA	NA	14	TRBV6-1	TRBJ2-3
CSVQSQQGQAYNEQFF	TGCAGCGTCCAATCCCAACAAGGACAGGCCTACAATGAGCAGTTCTTC	TRBD1	many	16	TRBV29-1	TRBJ2-1
CASSGAGRTQYF	TGTGCCAGCAGTGGAGCAGGGAGAACGCAGTATTTT	NA	NA	12	TRBV2	TRBJ2-3
CSASTTSYNEQFF	TGCAGTGCTAGCACAACCTCCTACAATGAGCAGTTCTTC	NA	many	13	TRBV20-1	TRBJ2-1
CASSLPQGERLFF	TGTGCCAGCAGCTTACCACAGGGGGAAAGGCTGTTCTTC	TRBD1	many	13	TRBV7-9	TRBJ2-1
CASSLVLVETQYF	TGCGCCAGCAGCTTGGTTCTAGTGGAGACCCAGTACTTC	NA	many	13	TRBV5-1	TRBJ2-5
CASNGGLSYNSPLHF	TGTGCCAGCAATGGGGGACTCTCCTATAATTCACCCCTCCACTTT	NA	few	15	TRBV28	TRBJ1-6
CASSSLAGVEYEQYF	TGTGCCAGCAGCTCATTAGCGGGAGTGGAGTACGAGCAGTACTTC	TRBD2	NA	15	TRBV7-3	TRBJ2-7
CASSLWTGAGVGEQFF	TGTGCCAGCAGCTTGTGGACAGGGGCGGGAGTAGGTGAGCAGTTCTTC	TRBD1	few	16	TRBV5-5	TRBJ2-1
CSAKQDLTTYSYNEQFF	TGCAGTGCCAAACAGGATCTCACCACTTACTCCTACAATGAGCAGTTCTTC	NA	many	17	TRBV20-1	TRBJ2-1
CASSLQSGAGPGETQYF	TGTGCCAGCAGTTTACAGAGCGGGGCAGGGCCGGGAGAGACCCAGTACTTC	TRBD2	many	17	TRBV27	TRBJ2-5
CASSFAGWNTGELFF	TGCGCCAGCAGCTTTGCTGGATGGAACACCGGGGAGCTGTTTTTT	NA	many	15	TRBV5-1	TRBJ2-2
CASSSEPTGGASYGYTF	TGTGCCAGCAGCTCCGAGCCCACAGGGGGCGCCTCCTATGGCTACACCTTC	TRBD1	few	17	TRBV7-9	TRBJ1-2
CASRQSAGELFF	TGTGCCAGTCGACAGAGCGCCGGGGAGCTGTTTTTT	NA	many	12	TRBV19	TRBJ2-2
CASSQTGRTEAFF	TGTGCCAGCAGCCAGACAGGGAGAACTGAAGCTTTCTTT	TRBD1	NA	13	TRBV5-6	TRBJ1-1
CAITARQGSSYNEQFF	TGTGCCATCACCGCCAGACAGGGAAGCTCCTACAATGAGCAGTTCTTC	TRBD1	NA	16	TRBV10-3	TRBJ2-1
CASSYYASGITDTQYF	TGTGCCAGCAGTTATTATGCTAGCGGGATTACAGATACGCAGTATTTT	TRBD2	many	16	TRBV6-5	TRBJ2-3
CASSGSPGQVIGADTQYF	TGTGCCAGCAGTGGTTCTCCGGGACAGGTTATCGGGGCAGATACGCAGTATTTT	TRBD1	few	18	TRBV6-1	TRBJ2-3